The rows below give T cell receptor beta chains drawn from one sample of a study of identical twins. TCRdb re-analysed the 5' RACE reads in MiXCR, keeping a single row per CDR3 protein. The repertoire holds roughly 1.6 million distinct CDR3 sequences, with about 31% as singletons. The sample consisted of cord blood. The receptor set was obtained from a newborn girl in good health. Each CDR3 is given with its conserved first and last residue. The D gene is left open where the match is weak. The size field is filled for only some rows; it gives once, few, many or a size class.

CDR3nt: TGCAGTGCTAGAGATACGCTCCTCTTCTACAATGAGCAGTTCTTC
CDR3aa: CSARDTLLFYNEQFF
d_gene: -
abundance: few
v_gene: TRBV20-1
j_gene: TRBJ2-1

CDR3nt: TGTGCCAGCAGGGACGCCTATAATTCACCCCTCCACTTT
CDR3aa: CASRDAYNSPLHF
d_gene: -
abundance: -
v_gene: TRBV3-1
j_gene: TRBJ1-6

CDR3nt: TGTGCCAGTAGTAGACGGGGAAGCTCCTATAATTCACCCCTCCACTTT
CDR3aa: CASSRRGSSYNSPLHF
d_gene: -
abundance: -
v_gene: TRBV19
j_gene: TRBJ1-6

CDR3nt: TGTGCCAGCAGCCCCCGGCGGGAATCTTGGGAGCAGTACTTC
CDR3aa: CASSPRRESWEQYF
d_gene: -
abundance: few
v_gene: TRBV7-8
j_gene: TRBJ2-7

CDR3nt: TGTGCCAGCAGCCCCCACCCCGGGACAGGGAAGAATAATTCACCCCTCCACTTT
CDR3aa: CASSPHPGTGKNNSPLHF
d_gene: TRBD1
abundance: few
v_gene: TRBV11-2
j_gene: TRBJ1-6

CDR3nt: TGTGCCAGCAGCCCTGGGGGGCAAGGTGAAGCTTTCTTT
CDR3aa: CASSPGGQGEAFF
d_gene: -
abundance: -
v_gene: TRBV7-2
j_gene: TRBJ1-1

CDR3nt: TGTGCCAGCAGCTTCTACGACAGGGACTATGGCTACACCTTC
CDR3aa: CASSFYDRDYGYTF
d_gene: TRBD1
abundance: -
v_gene: TRBV5-6
j_gene: TRBJ1-2

CDR3nt: TGCAGTGCTAAGGGACACTACAATGAGCAGTTCTTC
CDR3aa: CSAKGHYNEQFF
d_gene: -
abundance: -
v_gene: TRBV20-1
j_gene: TRBJ2-1

CDR3nt: TGTGCCAGCAGCGTAACTGGTCGAGGTAGCGGGATTCACAATGAGCAGTTCTTC
CDR3aa: CASSVTGRGSGIHNEQFF
d_gene: TRBD2
abundance: few
v_gene: TRBV9
j_gene: TRBJ2-1

CDR3nt: TGTGCCAGCAGTCTCGGGACCTCAGGGTGGAAACATTCACCCCTCCACTTT
CDR3aa: CASSLGTSGWKHSPLHF
d_gene: -
abundance: few
v_gene: TRBV12-3/TRBV12-4
j_gene: TRBJ1-6

CDR3nt: TGTGCCAGCAGTTACGAGGTTCACTATGGCTACACCTTC
CDR3aa: CASSYEVHYGYTF
d_gene: -
abundance: few
v_gene: TRBV6-6
j_gene: TRBJ1-2

CDR3nt: TGTGCCAGCCTGAGACAGTCTAGCGCTAACTATGGCTACACCTTC
CDR3aa: CASLRQSSANYGYTF
d_gene: -
abundance: -
v_gene: TRBV6-1
j_gene: TRBJ1-2

CDR3nt: TGCAGTGCTAGATCGACGTTGAGGGGGGAGCAGTTCTTC
CDR3aa: CSARSTLRGEQFF
d_gene: -
abundance: -
v_gene: TRBV20-1
j_gene: TRBJ2-1

CDR3nt: TGTGCCAGCAGCTTGTCCAAGCGAGCTAACTATGGCTACACCTTC
CDR3aa: CASSLSKRANYGYTF
d_gene: -
abundance: few
v_gene: TRBV7-2
j_gene: TRBJ1-2

CDR3nt: TGTGCCAGCCATTACACGGAAGCCAAAAACATTCAGTACTTC
CDR3aa: CASHYTEAKNIQYF
d_gene: -
abundance: few
v_gene: TRBV2
j_gene: TRBJ2-4

CDR3nt: TGTGCCAGCAGCCAAGAACTAGCGGTAAAGACCCGGTACTTC
CDR3aa: CASSQELAVKTRYF
d_gene: TRBD2
abundance: -
v_gene: TRBV14
j_gene: TRBJ2-7

CDR3nt: TGTGCCAGCAGCGGCGGGACCATTCAAGGGGATACGCAGTATTTT
CDR3aa: CASSGGTIQGDTQYF
d_gene: -
abundance: -
v_gene: TRBV7-9
j_gene: TRBJ2-3

CDR3nt: TGTGCCAGCAGTTTTTTGCAGGGGTACAATGAGCAGTTCTTC
CDR3aa: CASSFLQGYNEQFF
d_gene: -
abundance: few
v_gene: TRBV27
j_gene: TRBJ2-1

CDR3nt: TGTGCCACCAGCATTTCTCGGACCCTCGAAGCGGGTGAGCAGTTCTTC
CDR3aa: CATSISRTLEAGEQFF
d_gene: -
abundance: few
v_gene: TRBV15
j_gene: TRBJ2-1

CDR3nt: TGCGCCAGCTTTGCGGGACTAGCGGGAGCCCAGAGCTTCTACGAGCAGTACTTC
CDR3aa: CASFAGLAGAQSFYEQYF
d_gene: TRBD2
abundance: -
v_gene: TRBV5-1
j_gene: TRBJ2-7

CDR3nt: TGTGCCATCAGTCTCGGACGTGGGTACGAGCAGTACTTC
CDR3aa: CAISLGRGYEQYF
d_gene: -
abundance: -
v_gene: TRBV27
j_gene: TRBJ2-7

CDR3nt: TGTGCCAGCAGTTTAGTAGACACAGCTTACGAGCAGTACTTC
CDR3aa: CASSLVDTAYEQYF
d_gene: -
abundance: few
v_gene: TRBV12-3/TRBV12-4
j_gene: TRBJ2-7

CDR3nt: TGTGCCAGCAGCCCAGCCCCCGGTCTAGCGGGCTACGAGCAGTACTTC
CDR3aa: CASSPAPGLAGYEQYF
d_gene: TRBD2
abundance: once
v_gene: TRBV4-2
j_gene: TRBJ2-7

CDR3nt: TGTGCCAGTAGTATCGGACGTGGAGACTCATATGGCTACACCTTC
CDR3aa: CASSIGRGDSYGYTF
d_gene: -
abundance: -
v_gene: TRBV19
j_gene: TRBJ1-2

CDR3nt: TGTGCCAGCTCCCACCCCCAGGGTACATCCTACGAGCAGTACTTC
CDR3aa: CASSHPQGTSYEQYF
d_gene: -
abundance: few
v_gene: TRBV25-1
j_gene: TRBJ2-7

CDR3nt: TGTGCCAGCAGCTTACGGACAGATAATGAAAAACTGTTTTTT
CDR3aa: CASSLRTDNEKLFF
d_gene: -
abundance: -
v_gene: TRBV11-1
j_gene: TRBJ1-4

CDR3nt: TGTGCCAGCAGCGTAGCATCGTGGAGGGGAGGACAAGAGACCCAGTACTTC
CDR3aa: CASSVASWRGGQETQYF
d_gene: -
abundance: few
v_gene: TRBV9
j_gene: TRBJ2-5

CDR3nt: TGTGCCAGCTTAGACGGACTAGCGGGAGGGCCGGGCTACAATGAGCAGTTCTTC
CDR3aa: CASLDGLAGGPGYNEQFF
d_gene: TRBD2
abundance: few
v_gene: TRBV12-3/TRBV12-4
j_gene: TRBJ2-1

CDR3nt: TGTGCCAGCAGTTTCGAGGTTGGTAGCGGGAACAATGAGCAGTTCTTC
CDR3aa: CASSFEVGSGNNEQFF
d_gene: TRBD2
abundance: -
v_gene: TRBV28
j_gene: TRBJ2-1

CDR3nt: TGTGCCATCAGTGCAACTAATGAAAAACTGTTTTTT
CDR3aa: CAISATNEKLFF
d_gene: -
abundance: few
v_gene: TRBV10-3
j_gene: TRBJ1-4